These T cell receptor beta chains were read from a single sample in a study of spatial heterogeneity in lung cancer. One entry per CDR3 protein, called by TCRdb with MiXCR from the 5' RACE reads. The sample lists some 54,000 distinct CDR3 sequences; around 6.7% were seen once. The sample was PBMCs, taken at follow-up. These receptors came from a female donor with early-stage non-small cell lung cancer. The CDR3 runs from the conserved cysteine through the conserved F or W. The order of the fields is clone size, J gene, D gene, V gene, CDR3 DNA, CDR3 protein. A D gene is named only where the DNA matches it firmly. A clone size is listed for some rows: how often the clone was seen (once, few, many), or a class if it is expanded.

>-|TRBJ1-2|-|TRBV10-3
TGTGCCATCAGACGGGACCGACAAGCTATTAACTATGGCTACACCTTC
CAIRRDRQAINYGYTF
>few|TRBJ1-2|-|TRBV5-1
TGCGCCAGCAGCTTGGACAGTGGCGGCTACACCTTC
CASSLDSGGYTF
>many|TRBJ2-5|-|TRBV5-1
TGCGCCAGCAAGACCCTCCCCCAAGAGACCCAGTACTTC
CASKTLPQETQYF
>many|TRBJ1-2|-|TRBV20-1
TGCAGTGCTAGAAAGGACAGCTATGGCTACACCTTC
CSARKDSYGYTF
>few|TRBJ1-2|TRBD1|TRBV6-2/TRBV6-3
TGTGCCAGCAGTCTTGACAGGGTAGACGGCTACACCTTC
CASSLDRVDGYTF
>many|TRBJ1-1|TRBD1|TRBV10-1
TGCGCCAGCAGAGATGGACAGGGGAAGGCTTTCTTT
CASRDGQGKAFF
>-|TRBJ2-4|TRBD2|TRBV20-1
TGCAGTGCTAGATATTATCGGACTAGCGTACAGTACTTC
CSARYYRTSVQYF
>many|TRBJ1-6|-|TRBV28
TGTGCCAGCCCGGGTTCACCCCTCCACTTT
CASPGSPLHF
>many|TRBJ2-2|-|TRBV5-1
TGCGCCAGCAGCTTGGGCCCGGGGAGCGGGGAGCTGTTTTTT
CASSLGPGSGELFF
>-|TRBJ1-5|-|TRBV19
TGTGCCAGTAGTTCGACAGCAAATGATCAGCCCCAGCATTTT
CASSSTANDQPQHF
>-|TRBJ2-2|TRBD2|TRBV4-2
TGTGCCAGCAGCCACCCTAGCGGGGGACTGAACACCGGGGAGCTGTTTTTT
CASSHPSGGLNTGELFF
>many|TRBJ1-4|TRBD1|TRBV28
TGTGCCAGCAAAGGGACAGTTGCGAATGAAAAACTGTTTTTT
CASKGTVANEKLFF
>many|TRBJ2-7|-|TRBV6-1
TGTGCCAGCAGTGAAATTGCGGTTGGGGCCTACGAGCAGTACTTC
CASSEIAVGAYEQYF
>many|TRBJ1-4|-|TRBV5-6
TGTGCCAGCAGCTTGTCACAGCGTAATGAAAAACTGTTTTTT
CASSLSQRNEKLFF
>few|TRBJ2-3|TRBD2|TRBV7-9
TGTGCCAGCTTGTTAGCGGGGGGGCTGAGTCGCACAGATACGCAGTATTTT
CASLLAGGLSRTDTQYF
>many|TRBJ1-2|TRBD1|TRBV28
TGTGCCAGCAGAACCGGGACAGGGGGCTCGGGCTATGGCTACACCTTC
CASRTGTGGSGYGYTF
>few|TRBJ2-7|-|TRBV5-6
TGTGCCAGCAGCTTGTCCTACTACGAGCAGTACTTC
CASSLSYYEQYF
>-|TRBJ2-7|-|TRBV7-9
TGTGCCAGCAGCTTAGGTAGCGGATCGAAAGAGCAGTACTTC
CASSLGSGSKEQYF
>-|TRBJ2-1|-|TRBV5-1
TGCGCCAGCAGCTTGACAACCGTACGGTCCTACAATGAGCAGTTCTTC
CASSLTTVRSYNEQFF
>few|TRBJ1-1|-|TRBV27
TGTGCCAGCAGTCCCCGGATGATGAACACTGAAGCTTTCTTT
CASSPRMMNTEAFF
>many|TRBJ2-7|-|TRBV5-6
TGTGCCAGCAGCTTGGGACTCGACGAGCAGTACTTC
CASSLGLDEQYF
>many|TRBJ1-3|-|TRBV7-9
TGTGCCAGCAGCTTGGGCCCTGCTGGAAACACCATATATTTT
CASSLGPAGNTIYF
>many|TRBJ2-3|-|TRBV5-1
TGCGCCAGCAGCTTGTCTAGCCGGGGGACAGATACGCAGTATTTT
CASSLSSRGTDTQYF
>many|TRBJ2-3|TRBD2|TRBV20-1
TGCAGTGCTAGAGGCCTAGCGGGGGCCACAGATACGCAGTATTTT
CSARGLAGATDTQYF
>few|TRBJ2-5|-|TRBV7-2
TGTGCCAGCAGTCCCAGACGGGTGCGGGGCGGTCAAGAGACCCAGTACTTC
CASSPRRVRGGQETQYF
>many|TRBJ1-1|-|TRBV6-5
TGTGCCAGCAGTTACTTGGCGGGCACTGAAGCTTTCTTT
CASSYLAGTEAFF
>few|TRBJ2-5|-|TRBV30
TGTGCCTGGAGTTTGGGGCAAGAGACCCAGTACTTC
CAWSLGQETQYF
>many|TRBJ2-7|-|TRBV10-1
TGCGCCAGCCCTCCGGGACTGTTATACGAGCAGTACTTC
CASPPGLLYEQYF
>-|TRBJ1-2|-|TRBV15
TGTGCCACCAGCAGGACTAGGGCGGGCGGCTACACCTTC
CATSRTRAGGYTF
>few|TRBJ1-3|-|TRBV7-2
TGTGCCAGCAGCTTAGCGTCTGGAAACACCATATATTTT
CASSLASGNTIYF
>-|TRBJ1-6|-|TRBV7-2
TGTGCCAGCAGCCGGGTAGTACTGCTGAGCTCCTATAATTCACCCCTCCACTTT
CASSRVVLLSSYNSPLHF
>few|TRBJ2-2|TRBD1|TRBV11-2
TGTGCCAGCAGCTTAGTCCCCCGCAGGGGGACCGGGGAGCTGTTTTTT
CASSLVPRRGTGELFF
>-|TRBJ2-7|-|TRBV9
TGTGCCAGCAGCGTAGGGGTACGAAGCTCCTACGAGCAGTACTTC
CASSVGVRSSYEQYF
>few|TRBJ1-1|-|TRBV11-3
TGTGCCAGCAGCTTAGGGGTCTTTTGGGTGAAAGACACTGAAGCTTTCTTT
CASSLGVFWVKDTEAFF
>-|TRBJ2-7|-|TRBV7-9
TGTGCCAGCAGCCCAATGACAGGCCAGGAAGAGCAGTACTTC
CASSPMTGQEEQYF
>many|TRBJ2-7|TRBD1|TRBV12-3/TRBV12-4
TGTGCCAGCAGTGAACAGGGGATATCCTACGAGCAGTACTTC
CASSEQGISYEQYF
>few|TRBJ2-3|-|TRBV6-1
TGTGCCAGCAGAAATAGAGGAGATACGCAGTATTTT
CASRNRGDTQYF
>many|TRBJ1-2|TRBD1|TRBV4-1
TGCGCCAGCAGCCAAGGACGACAGGGAGGTGGCTACACCTTC
CASSQGRQGGGYTF
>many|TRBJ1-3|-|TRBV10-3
TGTGCCATCAGTGACCGGGGAAAAATCACTGGAAACACCATATATTTT
CAISDRGKITGNTIYF
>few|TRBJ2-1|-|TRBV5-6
TGTGCCAGCAGCTTCCGGGACAATGAGCAGTTCTTC
CASSFRDNEQFF
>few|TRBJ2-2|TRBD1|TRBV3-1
TGTGCCAGCAGCCCCCGGACAGGGGTGAACACCGGGGAGCTGTTTTTT
CASSPRTGVNTGELFF
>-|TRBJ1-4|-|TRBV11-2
TGTGCCAGCAGCTTGTATAGCGGTAATGAAAAACTGTTTTTT
CASSLYSGNEKLFF
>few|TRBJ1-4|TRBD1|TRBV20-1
TGCAGCGGGACAGACTATTATGAAAAACTGTTTTTT
CSGTDYYEKLFF
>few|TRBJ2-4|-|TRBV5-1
TGCGCCAGCAGCGCCGGATTAAGCATAGCCAAAAACATTCAGTACTTC
CASSAGLSIAKNIQYF
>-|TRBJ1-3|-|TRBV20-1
TGCAGTGCTATCGGACGGGGGTCCTCAAGCTCTGGAAACACCATATATTTT
CSAIGRGSSSSGNTIYF
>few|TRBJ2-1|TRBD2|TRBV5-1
TGCGCCAGCAGCTTGGGTGGCGGGGGGCCAAGCTCCTACAATGAGCAGTTCTTC
CASSLGGGGPSSYNEQFF
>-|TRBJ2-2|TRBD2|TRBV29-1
TGCAGCGTCTTAAAGGGCGGGGGGACCACCGGGGAGCTGTTTTTT
CSVLKGGGTTGELFF
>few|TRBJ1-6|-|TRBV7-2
TGTGCCAGCAGCTCTGCAACGGGACGGGATTCGACCCTCCACTTT
CASSSATGRDSTLHF
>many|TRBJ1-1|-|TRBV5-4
TGTGCCAGCAGCTTGGTCGGGGAGGGGAACACTGAAGCTTTCTTT
CASSLVGEGNTEAFF
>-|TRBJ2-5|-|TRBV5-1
TGCGCCAGCAGGACCGGGGGAACAAGCGGGCCCCAAGAGACCCAGTACTTC
CASRTGGTSGPQETQYF
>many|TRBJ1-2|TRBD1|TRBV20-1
TGCAGTGCCGGTCAGGGGGCCGGAGGCTATGGCTACACCTTC
CSAGQGAGGYGYTF
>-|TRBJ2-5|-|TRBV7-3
TGTGCCAGCAGCCTGCATGGCGGGGCTAAAGAGACCCAGTACTTC
CASSLHGGAKETQYF
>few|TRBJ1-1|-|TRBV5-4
TGTGCCAGCAGCTTCCCAGCGAACACTGAAGCTTTCTTT
CASSFPANTEAFF